What follows are 8 T cell receptor beta chains derived from one specimen sequenced in a study of blood T cell repertoires in COVID-19. The protocol was immunoSEQ multiplex PCR, while the TCRdb copy is restricted to in-frame clones and leaves out a portion. This table has 230,000 or so clones, 80% to 90% appearing once. Sample: PBMCs or T cells enriched from blood (not recorded which). These receptors originate from a woman in her 50s who had been exposed to COVID-19.

V usage is TRBV12-3 or TRBV12-4 and J usage is TRBJ1-1; the D gene is possibly TRBD1 (6 bases). Between the trimmed V and J ends, which lost 8 bases and 3 bases, there was a span of 13 bases. There are 13 residues in the CDR3. The CDR3 coding sequence is TGTGCCAGCCGCCACAGGGTGGACACTGAAGCTTTCTTT. It specifies CASRHRVDTEAFF.

This clone was picked up one time. The J gene is TRBJ1-1, the V gene TRBV6-5; D is undetermined. V was shortened by 7 bases and J by 5 bases, with 8 bases between the two germline ends. The CDR3 spans 11 residues. The germline V gene has CDR1 MNHEY and CDR2 SVGAGI. The CDR3 nucleotides are TGTGCCAGCACGGTTGAGACTGAAGCTTTCTTT. Translation: CASTVETEAFF.

The chain employs TRBV3-1 (or the pseudogene TRBV3-2) and TRBJ2-7; 7 bases fit TRBD1. The CDR3 has 14 residues. Per the germline V gene, CDR1 is LGHDT and CDR2 is YNNKEL (reference sequence). V shed 4 bases, J shed 4 bases, and the junction held 7 bases outside the gene matches. Written as DNA, the CDR3 is TGTGCCAGCAGCCCTACCGGGACAGCTTACGAGCAGTACTTC. Translated: CASSPTGTAYEQYF.

V gene TRBV27 combines with J gene TRBJ2-1; 8 nucleotides line up with TRBD1. The CDR3 runs to 14 residues. Looked up from germline, CDR1 is MNHEY and CDR2 is SMNVEV (reference sequence). Unmatched junction bases numbered 6, after V lost 2 bases and J lost 9 bases. The CDR3, as DNA: TGTGCCAGCAGTTTACTCAGGGGGCGCAGTGAGCAGTTCTTC. Translating gives CASSLLRGRSEQFF.

This rearrangement joins TRBV6-1 to TRBJ2-7; 13 bases match TRBD2. Losses at the gene ends were 2 bases for V and 2 bases for J; bases not matched to a gene: 3. This CDR3 is 16 amino acids long. Germline V gene sequence: CDR1 MNHNS, CDR2 SASEGT. The CDR3 is CASSELGLAGAYEQYF. The CDR3 region has the DNA TGTGCCAGCAGTGAACTCGGACTAGCGGGGGCCTACGAGCAGTACTTC.

In its sample, this clone was seen a few times. This rearrangement joins TRBV5-5 to TRBJ1-1, with D possibly TRBD1 on 5 matching bases. In germline, CDR1 is SGHKS, CDR2 YYEKEE (reference sequence). V was trimmed by 4 bases and J by 5 bases, leaving 18 bases between them. CDR3 size: 15 residues. In DNA, the CDR3 is TGTGCCAGCAGCCCCCCCGGGCCGGGGGAAACTGAAGCTTTCTTT. It specifies CASSPPGPGETEAFF.

This sequence joins TRBV19 and TRBJ2-7, with TRBD1 matching 7 bases. V shed 5 bases, J shed 9 bases, and the junction held 16 bases outside the gene matches. CDR3 size: 15 residues. Germline lookup yields CDR1 LNHDA and CDR2 SQIVND (reference sequence). This CDR3 is CASSEFGTAVSGQYF. The DNA for the CDR3 is TGTGCCAGTAGTGAGTTCGGGACAGCCGTATCAGGGCAGTACTTC. Full variable domain (remainder filled in from reference TRBV19 and TRBJ2-7): DGGITQSPKYLFRKEGQNVTLSCEQNLNHDAMYWYRQDPGQGLRLIYYSQIVNDFQKGDIAEGYSVSREKKESFPLTVTSAQKNPTAFYLCASSEFGTAVSGQYFGPGTRLTVT.

The V call is TRBV4-1, the J call TRBJ2-2; 8 positions match TRBD1. The CDR3 covers 17 residues. The germline V gene has CDR1 MGHRA and CDR2 YSYEKL. J lost 5 bases, V lost 8 bases, and 16 bases had no gene match. The CDR3, as DNA: TGCGCCAGCCACGGAACCCAGGGGGCTTCGGGAACCGGGGAGCTGTTTTTT. Translating gives CASHGTQGASGTGELFF.